The present TCR beta chain was sequenced within a study of cytomegalovirus exposure and HLA in healthy donors. Study-level findings and limits: V- and J-gene trimming of TCR beta was linked (in a later analysis) to a missense DCLRE1C variant. Later analysis showed most CMV-associated TCR beta chains appearing HLA-restricted.

Comments on this clone: Its antigen is as yet unknown.

Germline V gene lookup returns CDR1 MNHEY and CDR2 SVGAGI. The V and J ends lost 2 bases and 0 bases respectively, with 10 bases between them. CDR3 length: 16 residues. The PCR employed 60 Vbeta primers together with 13 Jbeta primers. Clones were sequenced by immunoSEQ multiplex PCR, and TCRdb holds only the in-frame ones, with some missing. The table has 80,000 or so clones, around 84% seen once. V is TRBV6-5 and J is TRBJ2-2; D is perhaps TRBD1 (6 bases). Material for sequencing was PBMCs. This TCR was recovered from a man aged 40-55 years in good health and CMV-seronegative. CDR3 amino acids: CASSYAGVANTGELFF. CDR3 DNA: TGTGCCAGCAGTTACGCAGGGGTTGCGAACACCGGGGAGCTGTTTTTT.